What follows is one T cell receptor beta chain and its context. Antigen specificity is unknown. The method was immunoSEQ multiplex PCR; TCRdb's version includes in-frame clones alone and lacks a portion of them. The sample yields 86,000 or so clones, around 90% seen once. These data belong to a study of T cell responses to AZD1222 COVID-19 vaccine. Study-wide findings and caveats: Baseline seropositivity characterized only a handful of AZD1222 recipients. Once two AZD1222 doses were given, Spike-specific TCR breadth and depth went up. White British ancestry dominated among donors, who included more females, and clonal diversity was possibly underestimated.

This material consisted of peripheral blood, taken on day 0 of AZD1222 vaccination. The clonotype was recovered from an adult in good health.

The CDR3 nucleotides read TGTGCCAGCAGCCCGGGACAGGGGCGCACAGATACGCAGTATTTT. Encoded protein: CASSPGQGRTDTQYF. The chain recombines TRBV7-2 with TRBJ2-3, with 10 positions matching TRBD1. The V segment lost 5 bases and the J segment 1 base; nucleotides outside the gene matches: 3. Germline V gene data show CDR1 as SGHTA and CDR2 as FQGNSA. CDR3 length equals 15 residues.